The rows below give T cell receptor beta chains drawn from one sample of a study of blood T cell repertoires in COVID-19. Generated by immunoSEQ multiplex PCR, the TCRdb table keeps only in-frame clones and is missing some. The sample has more than 200,000 clones, 70% to 90% seen once; the top ten hold about 2%. The specimen sequenced was peripheral blood. Every receptor here comes from a woman aged 45 to 65 with acute or convalescent COVID-19. Both conserved end residues are part of each CDR3. D genes are given only for firm matches. Clone size is shown for a subset of rows, as once, few, many or a class of expanded clone.

V gene: TRBV6-5
J gene: TRBJ2-3
D gene: TRBD2
clone size: -
CDR3 protein: CASSYPGTSGTDTQYF
CDR3 DNA: TGTGCCAGCAGTTATCCCGGGACTAGCGGCACAGATACGCAGTATTTT

V gene: TRBV19
J gene: TRBJ1-3
D gene: -
clone size: -
CDR3 protein: CASSINLWGNTIYF
CDR3 DNA: TGTGCCAGTAGTATAAACCTTTGGGGCAACACCATATATTTT

V gene: TRBV18
J gene: TRBJ1-2
D gene: TRBD1
clone size: -
CDR3 protein: CASSPGQDLLYGYTF
CDR3 DNA: TGTGCCAGCTCACCGGGACAGGATCTACTCTATGGCTACACCTTC

V gene: TRBV5-1
J gene: TRBJ2-7
D gene: -
clone size: -
CDR3 protein: CASSSTGTSLVAYEQYF
CDR3 DNA: TGCGCCAGCAGCTCCACCGGGACTTCGCTCGTCGCCTACGAGCAGTACTTC

V gene: TRBV21-1
J gene: TRBJ1-6
D gene: -
clone size: -
CDR3 protein: CASSKAGTGKNSPLHF
CDR3 DNA: TGTGCCAGCAGCAAAGCCGGGACAGGGAAAAATTCACCCCTCCACTTT

V gene: TRBV30
J gene: TRBJ1-6
D gene: -
clone size: -
CDR3 protein: CAWLARTVYNSPLHF
CDR3 DNA: TGTGCCTGGTTGGCCAGGACAGTCTATAATTCACCCCTCCACTTT

V gene: TRBV7-8
J gene: TRBJ2-2
D gene: TRBD2
clone size: -
CDR3 protein: CASSPGLARRGNTGELFF
CDR3 DNA: TGTGCCAGCAGCCCCGGACTAGCGCGGCGAGGGAACACCGGGGAGCTGTTTTTT

V gene: TRBV12-3/TRBV12-4
J gene: TRBJ2-1
D gene: TRBD2
clone size: once
CDR3 protein: CAIISGGYNEQFF
CDR3 DNA: TGTGCCATCATTAGCGGGGGGTACAATGAGCAGTTCTTC

V gene: TRBV6-5
J gene: TRBJ2-1
D gene: TRBD1
clone size: -
CDR3 protein: CASRPGQYNEQFF
CDR3 DNA: TGTGCCAGCAGGCCGGGACAGTACAATGAGCAGTTCTTC

V gene: TRBV18
J gene: TRBJ2-1
D gene: TRBD2
clone size: -
CDR3 protein: CASSPPSSGIVYEQFF
CDR3 DNA: TGTGCCAGCTCACCCCCTTCTAGCGGGATTGTTTATGAGCAGTTCTTC

V gene: TRBV11-3
J gene: TRBJ2-7
D gene: TRBD2
clone size: -
CDR3 protein: CASSLPKRELGSEQYF
CDR3 DNA: TGTGCCAGCAGCCTCCCGAAGCGGGAGTTGGGGAGCGAGCAGTACTTC

V gene: TRBV7-2
J gene: TRBJ2-1
D gene: -
clone size: few
CDR3 protein: CAIGRGEQFF
CDR3 DNA: TGTGCCATAGGTAGGGGAGAGCAGTTCTTC

V gene: TRBV5-6
J gene: TRBJ2-7
D gene: TRBD2
clone size: once
CDR3 protein: CASSSLAGDRYEQYF
CDR3 DNA: TGTGCCAGCAGCTCCCTAGCGGGAGATAGGTACGAGCAGTACTTC

V gene: TRBV12-3/TRBV12-4
J gene: TRBJ1-5
D gene: -
clone size: -
CDR3 protein: CASLARDYQPQHF
CDR3 DNA: TGTGCCAGCCTGGCCAGGGACTATCAGCCCCAGCATTTT

V gene: TRBV30
J gene: TRBJ1-5
D gene: -
clone size: -
CDR3 protein: CAWSVLTNRVGNQPQHF
CDR3 DNA: TGTGCCTGGAGTGTACTGACCAACCGGGTGGGCAATCAGCCCCAGCATTTT

V gene: TRBV6-2/TRBV6-3
J gene: TRBJ2-3
D gene: -
clone size: -
CDR3 protein: CASSYSRRAITDTQYF
CDR3 DNA: TGTGCCAGCAGTTACTCTCGGCGGGCGATCACAGATACGCAGTATTTT

V gene: TRBV6-2/TRBV6-3
J gene: TRBJ2-1
D gene: -
clone size: -
CDR3 protein: CASSYGQAMGYNEQFF
CDR3 DNA: TGTGCCAGCAGTTACGGTCAGGCGATGGGTTACAATGAGCAGTTCTTC

V gene: TRBV6-2/TRBV6-3
J gene: TRBJ1-1
D gene: -
clone size: -
CDR3 protein: CASSVTDFEAFF
CDR3 DNA: TGTGCCAGCAGTGTAACAGATTTTGAAGCTTTCTTT

V gene: TRBV5-1
J gene: TRBJ2-2
D gene: TRBD1
clone size: once
CDR3 protein: CASSKQGAQTGELFF
CDR3 DNA: TGCGCCAGCAGCAAACAGGGGGCGCAGACCGGGGAGCTGTTTTTT

V gene: TRBV7-6
J gene: TRBJ2-1
D gene: -
clone size: -
CDR3 protein: CASSSDYGAYNEQFF
CDR3 DNA: TGTGCCAGCAGCTCTGACTACGGGGCCTACAATGAGCAGTTCTTC

V gene: TRBV5-6
J gene: TRBJ1-4
D gene: TRBD1
clone size: -
CDR3 protein: CASSDRGRVDEKLFF
CDR3 DNA: TGTGCCAGCAGCGACAGGGGGCGGGTGGATGAAAAACTGTTTTTT

V gene: TRBV6-2/TRBV6-3
J gene: TRBJ2-7
D gene: -
clone size: -
CDR3 protein: CASSYRTAISYEQYF
CDR3 DNA: TGTGCCAGCAGTTACAGGACAGCCATATCCTACGAGCAGTACTTC

V gene: TRBV11-3
J gene: TRBJ1-2
D gene: TRBD1
clone size: -
CDR3 protein: CASSLDGTGGGYTF
CDR3 DNA: TGTGCCAGCAGCTTAGATGGGACAGGAGGAGGCTACACCTTC

V gene: TRBV9
J gene: TRBJ2-5
D gene: -
clone size: -
CDR3 protein: CASSVVGEQETQYF
CDR3 DNA: TGTGCCAGCAGCGTAGTCGGGGAACAAGAGACCCAGTACTTC

V gene: TRBV6-2/TRBV6-3
J gene: TRBJ1-5
D gene: TRBD1
clone size: -
CDR3 protein: CASSYSLGTGSSRGNQPQHF
CDR3 DNA: TGTGCCAGCAGTTACTCACTTGGGACAGGTTCTTCGAGGGGCAATCAGCCCCAGCATTTT

V gene: TRBV7-2
J gene: TRBJ2-1
D gene: TRBD2
clone size: once
CDR3 protein: CASSRTSGSYNEQFF
CDR3 DNA: TGTGCCAGCAGCCGTACTAGCGGGAGTTACAATGAGCAGTTCTTC

V gene: TRBV18
J gene: TRBJ1-4
D gene: TRBD1
clone size: -
CDR3 protein: CASSPRGQDEKLFF
CDR3 DNA: TGTGCCAGCTCACCAAGGGGGCAGGATGAAAAACTGTTTTTT

V gene: TRBV6-5
J gene: TRBJ2-1
D gene: TRBD2
clone size: -
CDR3 protein: CASSYIAGSSYNEQFF
CDR3 DNA: TGTGCCAGCAGTTATATAGCGGGCAGCTCCTACAATGAGCAGTTCTTC

V gene: TRBV7-9
J gene: TRBJ1-6
D gene: -
clone size: -
CDR3 protein: CASSWAENSPLHF
CDR3 DNA: TGTGCCAGCAGCTGGGCCGAAAATTCACCCCTCCACTTT

V gene: TRBV27
J gene: TRBJ1-4
D gene: TRBD1
clone size: -
CDR3 protein: CASSSDRVEKLFF
CDR3 DNA: TGTGCCAGCAGTTCGGACAGGGTTGAAAAACTGTTTTTT

V gene: TRBV6-5
J gene: TRBJ2-7
D gene: TRBD1
clone size: -
CDR3 protein: CASYSGTGVYEQYF
CDR3 DNA: TGTGCCAGCTATTCTGGGACAGGGGTTTACGAGCAGTACTTC

V gene: TRBV6-5
J gene: TRBJ1-5
D gene: -
clone size: -
CDR3 protein: CASSYEVDSNQPQHF
CDR3 DNA: TGTGCCAGCAGTTACGAGGTCGATAGCAATCAGCCCCAGCATTTT

V gene: TRBV3-1/TRBV3-2
J gene: TRBJ2-1
D gene: TRBD2
clone size: -
CDR3 protein: CASSQAGLAGKQFF
CDR3 DNA: TGTGCCAGCAGCCAAGCCGGGCTAGCGGGAAAGCAGTTCTTC

V gene: TRBV6-5
J gene: TRBJ2-4
D gene: TRBD1
clone size: -
CDR3 protein: CASWTGSESIQYF
CDR3 DNA: TGTGCCAGCTGGACAGGGTCTGAAAGCATTCAGTACTTC

V gene: TRBV18
J gene: TRBJ2-1
D gene: TRBD1
clone size: -
CDR3 protein: CASSPAGQGASEQFF
CDR3 DNA: TGTGCCAGCTCACCGGCGGGACAGGGGGCCAGTGAGCAGTTCTTC

V gene: TRBV6-2/TRBV6-3
J gene: TRBJ1-5
D gene: -
clone size: -
CDR3 protein: CASSYFLTVEPQHF
CDR3 DNA: TGTGCCAGCAGTTACTTCCTTACAGTAGAGCCCCAGCATTTT

V gene: TRBV10-3
J gene: TRBJ2-2
D gene: -
clone size: -
CDR3 protein: CAISDRTPGELFF
CDR3 DNA: TGTGCCATCAGTGACCGAACACCCGGGGAGCTGTTTTTT

V gene: TRBV10-3
J gene: TRBJ1-1
D gene: TRBD1
clone size: -
CDR3 protein: CAISGTEMNTEAFF
CDR3 DNA: TGTGCCATCAGCGGGACAGAAATGAACACTGAAGCTTTCTTT

V gene: TRBV7-7
J gene: TRBJ2-5
D gene: TRBD1
clone size: -
CDR3 protein: CASSLGAGGKNQETQYF
CDR3 DNA: TGTGCCAGCAGCTTAGGGGCAGGGGGAAAAAACCAAGAGACCCAGTACTTC

V gene: TRBV7-7
J gene: TRBJ2-7
D gene: -
clone size: -
CDR3 protein: CASSPNDLRQGGEQYF
CDR3 DNA: TGTGCCAGCAGCCCGAACGACCTAAGACAGGGAGGCGAGCAGTACTTC

V gene: TRBV7-6
J gene: TRBJ2-3
D gene: -
clone size: -
CDR3 protein: CASSSRQRLTTDTQYF
CDR3 DNA: TGTGCCAGCAGCTCCCGGCAGCGACTGACCACAGATACGCAGTATTTT

V gene: TRBV5-4
J gene: TRBJ1-6
D gene: -
clone size: few
CDR3 protein: CASSLGHGNNSPLHF
CDR3 DNA: TGTGCCAGCAGCTTGGGCCATGGCAATAATTCACCCCTCCACTTT

V gene: TRBV30
J gene: TRBJ2-7
D gene: -
clone size: -
CDR3 protein: CAWSARGYEQYF
CDR3 DNA: TGTGCCTGGAGCGCCCGCGGTTACGAGCAGTACTTC

V gene: TRBV27
J gene: TRBJ2-2
D gene: TRBD1
clone size: once
CDR3 protein: CASIDIKGAANTGELFF
CDR3 DNA: TGTGCCAGCATCGATATTAAGGGGGCCGCGAACACCGGGGAGCTGTTTTTT

V gene: TRBV15
J gene: TRBJ1-1
D gene: TRBD1
clone size: -
CDR3 protein: CATSGDWTGVTEAFF
CDR3 DNA: TGTGCCACCAGCGGCGACTGGACAGGGGTTACTGAAGCTTTCTTT

V gene: TRBV9
J gene: TRBJ1-1
D gene: -
clone size: many
CDR3 protein: CASSVDYTLNTEAFF
CDR3 DNA: TGTGCCAGCAGCGTAGACTACACCTTGAACACTGAAGCTTTCTTT

V gene: TRBV27
J gene: TRBJ1-1
D gene: -
clone size: -
CDR3 protein: CASSPRVYGAEAFF
CDR3 DNA: TGTGCCAGCAGTCCACGGGTTTACGGCGCTGAAGCTTTCTTT